The present T cell receptor beta chain was sequenced within a study of blood T cell repertoires in COVID-19. Overall study: Material from acute and convalescent COVID-19 was sourced from the United States, Italy and Spain. Sample material is recorded as cDNA or gDNA derived from T cells, B-cell-depleted T cells, or PBMCs.

This CDR3 contains 15 residues. The germline V gene encodes CDR1 SEHNR and CDR2 FQNEAQ (reference sequence). Trimming took off 5 bases at V and 0 bases at J, with 12 bases between the two ends. In the authors' workflow: Nucleated cell number was recorded as an estimate derived from reference gene primer amplification. Clones were sequenced by immunoSEQ multiplex PCR, and TCRdb holds only the in-frame ones, with some missing. V and J calls and clone size are those listed in that table; D and trimming were worked out from the DNA. Of about 200,000 clones in the sample, around 84% are singletons; the top ten hold over 4.5%.

Sequenced: peripheral blood. The genes are TRBV7-9 and TRBJ2-3; D is uncertain. This receptor was identified in an elderly man with acute or convalescent COVID-19. In DNA form, the CDR3 reads TGTGCCAGCAGCCGCAGGTTATCTAGCACAGATACGCAGTATTTT. Residues: CASSRRLSSTDTQYF.